This entry describes one TCR beta chain. Its antigen remains unidentified. The data derive from a study of T cell responses to AZD1222 COVID-19 vaccine. Study-wide results and limits: Clonal diversity may have been underestimated, and the donors were mostly white British, with more females than males.

This CDR3 is built from 15 residues. The germline V gene encodes CDR1 LNHDA and CDR2 SQIVND (reference sequence). With 3 bases clipped from V and 10 bases from J, the junction kept 10 bases outside the gene matches. Libraries were prepared by immunoSEQ multiplex PCR; TCRdb keeps only in-frame clonotypes and omits some of them. The data show roughly 130,000 clones, around 90% seen once. This chain joins TRBV19 and TRBJ2-1; TRBD2 agrees at 9 bases. The sequencing here drew on peripheral blood, taken on day 0 of AZD1222 vaccination. The receptor was isolated from an adult in good health. Here the CDR3 reads CASSIGGGASWEQFF. CDR3 in DNA: TGTGCCAGTAGTATTGGCGGGGGGGCCTCATGGGAGCAGTTCTTC.